This T cell receptor (beta chain) stems from a study of blood T cell repertoires in COVID-19. Per the study methods: Amplified reference gene primers provided the basis for estimating nucleated cell counts. TCRdb's copy holds only in-frame clones and misses some; the assay was immunoSEQ multiplex PCR. V, J and clone size derive from that table, while D and trimming were established from the DNA sequence. The top ten clones hold roughly 8.2% of a sample with about 140,000 clones, 81% of them seen once. CDR3 length: 21 residues. Trimming shortened V by 2 bases and J by 2 bases, and 28 bases separated the two germline ends. The germline CDR1 and CDR2 sequences are MNHEY and SVGEGT.

This TCR was sampled from a human donor in a cohort sampled during active COVID-19. The specimen was peripheral blood. The rearrangement joins TRBV6-2 or TRBV6-3 to TRBJ1-3; D perhaps matches TRBD1 (6 bases). The CDR3 DNA is TGTGCCAGCAGTTACCTGGGATCGACTACAGGGATTCAGTCGCCTGGAAACACCATATATTTT. This translates into CASSYLGSTTGIQSPGNTIYF.